These 23 T cell receptor beta chains were all obtained from the same sample, sequenced in a study of blood T cell repertoires in COVID-19. Using immunoSEQ multiplex PCR, the repertoire was profiled, and TCRdb retains in-frame clones only, with some absent. The sample lists under 250,000 clones, 85% occurring once. Sequenced material: peripheral blood. The receptors shown here come from a man aged 45 to 65 with COVID-19, enrolled during active disease.

V usage is TRBV27 and J usage is TRBJ2-7, with a possible D match to TRBD1 (5 bases). The germline gives CDR1 MNHEY, CDR2 SMNVEV (reference sequence). The V end was cut by 6 bases, the J end by 5 bases, with 23 bases between. The CDR3 consists of 16 residues. CDR3: CASSPTSPGIRHEQYF. In nucleotides, the CDR3 is TGTGCCAGCAGCCCTACTTCTCCAGGGATTCGCCACGAGCAGTACTTC.

The V call is TRBV30, the J call TRBJ1-3, with D perhaps matching TRBD1 (6 bases). This CDR3 has 14 amino acids. V was cut by 3 bases and J by 4 bases, with 13 bases left in between. Per germline, CDR1 GTSNPN and CDR2 SVGIG (reference sequence). CDR3 in amino acids: CAWSRGDPGNTIYF. CDR3 DNA sequence: TGTGCCTGGAGCAGGGGAGATCCGGGAAACACCATATATTTT.

The chain is built from TRBV19 and TRBJ2-7, with 7 nucleotides matching TRBD1. Trimming at V came to 4 bases and at J to 4 bases, leaving 7 bases not matched to a gene. The CDR3 is made up of 14 amino acids. Germline lookup yields CDR1 LNHDA and CDR2 SQIVND (reference sequence). CDR3 DNA: TGTGCCAGTAGTAGACAGGGAAGTCGTTACGAGCAGTACTTC. Translated: CASSRQGSRYEQYF.

The rearrangement uses TRBV24-1 and TRBJ2-5, with 8 bases lining up with TRBD2. CDR1 and CDR2 (germline): KGHDR, SFDVKD. Unmatched junction bases numbered 3, after V lost 5 bases and J lost 2 bases. The CDR3 has 14 amino acids. CDR3 nucleotides: TGTGCCACCAGTGCAGCGGGGGCTCAAGAGACCCAGTACTTC. Its protein is CATSAAGAQETQYF.

The chain is built from TRBV3-1 (or the pseudogene TRBV3-2) and TRBJ2-7; no firm D call. The germline gives CDR1 LGHDT, CDR2 YNNKEL (reference sequence). CDR3 length: 11 amino acids. V dropped 5 bases and J dropped 3 bases, with 5 bases sitting between them. The CDR3 spells CASSALYEQYF. The CDR3 DNA reads as TGTGCCAGCAGCGCACTCTACGAGCAGTACTTC.

This chain uses TRBV4-1 with TRBJ1-1; D unclear. The CDR3 contains 15 residues. V lost 3 bases, J lost 1 base, and 12 bases lay in between. Looked up from germline, CDR1 is MGHRA and CDR2 is YSYEKL. The chain's CDR3 is CASSHDPTGNTEAFF. The DNA for the CDR3 is TGCGCCAGCAGCCATGACCCGACGGGGAACACTGAAGCTTTCTTT.

This chain links TRBV19 with TRBJ2-7; TRBD2 matches at 9 bases. V dropped 4 bases and J dropped 4; count of bases not matched to a gene: 11. The CDR3 totals 16 residues. Germline V gene data show CDR1 as LNHDA and CDR2 as SQIVND (reference sequence). The CDR3 reads CASSTQTSGSSYEQYF. CDR3 nucleotide sequence: TGTGCCAGTAGTACTCAGACTAGCGGTAGTTCGTACGAGCAGTACTTC.

Remarks on this clone: Other DNA sequences within the sample encode an identical CDR3. J is TRBJ2-3 and V is TRBV20-1; D remains ambiguous. The germline V and J ends were trimmed by 2 bases and 6 bases, with 3 bases remaining between them. CDR1 and CDR2 (germline): DFQATT, SNEGSKA (reference sequence). This CDR3 has 10 residues. The CDR3 coding sequence is TGCAGTGCTAGACGGGATACGCAGTATTTT. Amino acids: CSARRDTQYF.

The gene calls are TRBV7-2 and TRBJ1-6, with D perhaps TRBD1 (5 bases). Germline CDR1 reads SGHTA; CDR2 reads FQGNSA. This CDR3 contains 16 residues. V dropped 1 base and J dropped 6 bases, with 13 bases sitting between them. The CDR3 DNA sequence: TGTGCCAGCAGCTTAGGTGCGGGAAGGGGTAATTCACCCCTCCACTTT. Protein: CASSLGAGRGNSPLHF.

This chain uses TRBV6-5 with TRBJ1-1; D unresolved. This CDR3 spans 16 amino acids. The germline CDR1 and CDR2 sequences are MNHEY and SVGAGI. V was cut by 2 bases and J by 5 bases, with 18 bases left in between. In nucleotides, the CDR3 is TGTGCCAGCAGTTACCGGCAAACACTAACGGGGACTGAAGCTTTCTTT. It specifies CASSYRQTLTGTEAFF.

This clone was counted once. The chain uses TRBV7-3 and TRBJ2-1, with 9 nucleotides matching TRBD1. J was trimmed by 8 bases and V by 5 bases; bases with no gene match: 13. From germline, CDR1 is SGHTA and CDR2 FQGTGA. This CDR3 is 16 amino acids long. The CDR3 DNA follows: TGTGCCAGCAGCATGAGTCCCGGGACAGGGTTTGATGAGCAGTTCTTC. Its protein is CASSMSPGTGFDEQFF.

This clone was seen just once. The V gene is TRBV12-3 or TRBV12-4, the J gene TRBJ2-1, with TRBD1 matching 10 bases. This CDR3 is built from 13 residues. Unmatched junction bases numbered 1, after V lost 3 bases and J lost 8 bases. The CDR3 loop is CASSLTGGDEQFF. CDR3 bases: TGTGCCAGCAGTTTGACAGGGGGCGATGAGCAGTTCTTC.

The rearrangement joins TRBV5-1 to TRBJ1-1; the D gene is possibly TRBD1 (5 bases). V lost 3 bases and J lost 0, with 9 bases in between. Germline assignment: CDR1 SGHRS and CDR2 YFSETQ. The CDR3 loop spans 14 amino acids. Here the CDR3 DNA reads TGCGCCAGCAGCTCGGACATGCTGAACACTGAAGCTTTCTTT. Translation: CASSSDMLNTEAFF.

The rearrangement joins TRBV10-1 to TRBJ2-7, with 7 bases matching TRBD1. Losses at the gene ends were 6 bases for V and 0 bases for J; bases not matched to a gene: 8. Germline V lookup: CDR1 WNHNN, CDR2 SYGVQD (reference sequence). The CDR3 spans 15 residues. The CDR3 DNA sequence: TGCGCCAGCAGCGAGACAGGGAAGATCTCCTACGAGCAGTACTTC. The encoded protein is CASSETGKISYEQYF.

The CDR3 spells CAIATGGSFYEQYF. Here the CDR3 DNA reads TGTGCCATAGCCACAGGGGGATCTTTCTACGAGCAGTACTTC. The rearrangement joins TRBV10-3 to TRBJ2-7; 8 bases align to TRBD1. The germline V gene encodes CDR1 ENHRY and CDR2 SYGVKD. The CDR3 extends over 14 amino acids. The V segment lost 9 bases and the J segment 3 bases; nucleotides outside the gene matches: 10.

This clone came up once. The rearrangement uses TRBV27 and TRBJ2-7; 7 nucleotides match TRBD1. V shed 0 bases, J shed 2 bases, and the junction held 4 bases outside the gene matches. From germline, CDR1 is MNHEY and CDR2 SMNVEV (reference sequence). This CDR3 is built from 15 residues. The DNA of the CDR3 is TGTGCCAGCAGTTTATCACCGACAGGGACCTACGAGCAGTACTTC. It codes for CASSLSPTGTYEQYF.

This clone was seen only a few times. This chain links TRBV5-1 with TRBJ1-1; unclear D gene. Germline loops: CDR1 SGHRS, CDR2 YFSETQ. This CDR3 contains 14 residues. Deletions cut 5 bases from V and 0 bases from J, with 11 bases between. CDR3 in DNA: TGCGCCAGCAGGGCAGGACTCATGAACACTGAAGCTTTCTTT. This codes for CASRAGLMNTEAFF. Combining the CDR3 with reference TRBV5-1 and TRBJ1-1 gives the whole variable domain KAGVTQTPRYLIKTRGQQVTLSCSPISGHRSVSWYQQTPGQGLQFLFEYFSETQRNKGNFPGRFSGRQFSNSRSEMNVSTLELGDSALYLCASRAGLMNTEAFFGQGTRLTVV.

The rearrangement joins TRBV10-2 to TRBJ2-3, with a tentative D call TRBD2 (5 bases). CDR3 size: 14 residues. CDR1 is WSHSY and CDR2 is SAAADI in the germline V gene. The V end lost 5 bases, the J end lost 2 bases, and 11 bases lay between the germline ends. CDR3 nucleotide sequence: TGCGCCAGCAGTCCCGGGGTGCTCACAGATACGCAGTATTTT. Protein product: CASSPGVLTDTQYF.

The chain employs TRBV20-1 and TRBJ1-1; D gene unclear. The CDR3 loop spans 11 amino acids. The V gene lost 1 base and the J gene lost 5 bases, with 5 bases spanning the gap. Germline V gives CDR1 DFQATT, CDR2 SNEGSKA (reference sequence). CDR3 region: CSARGETEAFF. The CDR3 DNA follows: TGCAGTGCTAGAGGGGAGACTGAAGCTTTCTTT.

The J gene is TRBJ1-1, the V gene TRBV3-1 (or the pseudogene TRBV3-2), with 12 bases aligning to TRBD1. Germline CDR1 is LGHDT and CDR2 is YNNKEL (reference sequence). Trimming at V came to 6 bases and at J to 6 bases, leaving 8 bases not matched to a gene. The CDR3 consists of 15 residues. This chain's CDR3 is CASRAGTGGAAEAFF. The CDR3 DNA reads TGTGCCAGCAGGGCCGGGACAGGGGGCGCGGCTGAAGCTTTCTTT.

The genes are TRBV27 and TRBJ1-1; 10 bases align to TRBD1. This CDR3 is built from 15 residues. With V trimmed by 5 bases and J by 5 bases, 8 bases remained unmatched. The germline V gene has CDR1 MNHEY and CDR2 SMNVEV (reference sequence). CDR3 bases: TGTGCCAGCAGTCCCTCGGGACAGGGGAGGACTGAAGCTTTCTTT. It is translated as CASSPSGQGRTEAFF.

The genes are TRBV6-5 and TRBJ1-2, with 7 bases aligning to TRBD1. Germline trimming cut 0 bases from V and 4 bases from J; bases unmatched to any gene: 5. The CDR3 contains 15 residues. CDR1 is MNHEY, CDR2 SVGAGI, per germline. The CDR3 region has the DNA TGTGCCAGCAGTTACTCCACCGGGACAGTCTATGGCTACACCTTC. Translating it yields CASSYSTGTVYGYTF.

The chain uses TRBV4-3 and TRBJ1-6, with a weak D call TRBD1 (5 bases). The CDR3 covers 16 residues. V was trimmed by 6 bases and J by 12 bases, leaving 24 bases between them. Germline lookup yields CDR1 LGHNA and CDR2 YSLEER. The CDR3 loop reads CASSLGGGALHGPLHF. The CDR3 coding sequence is TGCGCCAGCAGTTTGGGGGGGGGTGCTCTGCATGGACCCCTCCACTTT.